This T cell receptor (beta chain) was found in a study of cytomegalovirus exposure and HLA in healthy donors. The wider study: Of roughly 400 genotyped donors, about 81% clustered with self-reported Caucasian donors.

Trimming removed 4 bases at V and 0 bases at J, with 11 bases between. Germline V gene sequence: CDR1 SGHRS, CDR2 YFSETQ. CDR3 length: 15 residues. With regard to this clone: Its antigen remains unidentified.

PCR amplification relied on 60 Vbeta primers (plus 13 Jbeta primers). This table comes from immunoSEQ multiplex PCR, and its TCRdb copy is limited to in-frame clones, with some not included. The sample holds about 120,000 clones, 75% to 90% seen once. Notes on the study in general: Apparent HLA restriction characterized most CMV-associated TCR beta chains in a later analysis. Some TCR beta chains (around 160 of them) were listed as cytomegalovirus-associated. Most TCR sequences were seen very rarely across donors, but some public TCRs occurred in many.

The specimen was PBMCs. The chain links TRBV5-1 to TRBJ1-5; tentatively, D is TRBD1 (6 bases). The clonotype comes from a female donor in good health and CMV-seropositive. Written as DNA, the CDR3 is TGCGCCAGCAGCAGTTTGGGGGCTAGCAATCAGCCCCAGCATTTT. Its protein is CASSSLGASNQPQHF.